This T cell receptor beta chain was identified during a study of cytotoxic CD8 clonotypes in ibrutinib-treated CLL. Study as a whole: Patient counts were ten to eleven relapsed/refractory, roughly 15 treatment-naive and 17 to 18 IGHV unmutated. After median 68 months, about 14 stayed in remission, around twelve progressed; responses some 25 partial, 2 complete.

Produced via immunoSEQ multiplex PCR; TCRdb's table is partial and in-frame only. The data show approximately 320,000 clones, under 70% seen once. The TCR sequence derives from a human donor with chronic lymphocytic leukemia. Sequenced material: PBMCs, taken after 36 months of ibrutinib treatment.

CDR3 DNA sequence: TGTGCCAGCAGCGTTTATAAGGGTCACGACGAGCAGTACTTC. Its protein product is CASSVYKGHDEQYF. V and J are TRBV14 and TRBJ2-7; no firm D call. Germline CDR1 SGHDN, CDR2 FVKESK. The CDR3 runs to 14 residues. Trimming pared 5 bases from V and 5 bases from J, leaving 16 bases between.